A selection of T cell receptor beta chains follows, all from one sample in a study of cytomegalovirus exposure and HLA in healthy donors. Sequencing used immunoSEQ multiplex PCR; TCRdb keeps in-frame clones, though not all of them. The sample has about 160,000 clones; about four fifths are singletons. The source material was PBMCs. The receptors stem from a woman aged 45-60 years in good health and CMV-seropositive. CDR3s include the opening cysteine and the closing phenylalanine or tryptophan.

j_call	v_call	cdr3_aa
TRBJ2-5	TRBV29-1	CSVNPAGDQETQYF
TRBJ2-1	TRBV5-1	CASSLGQTDYNEQFF
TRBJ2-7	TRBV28	CASSTLWRGDSYEQYF
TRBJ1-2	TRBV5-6	CASSLRDRLYGYTF
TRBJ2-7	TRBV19	CASSASGDTYEQYF
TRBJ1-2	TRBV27	CASSLFQGYGYTF
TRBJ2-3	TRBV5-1	CASSPGRGTDTQYF
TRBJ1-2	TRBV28	CASMGAVNYGYTF
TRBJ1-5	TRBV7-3	CASSLDYNQPQHF
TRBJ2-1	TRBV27	CASSFGRQDEQFF
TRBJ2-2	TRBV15	CATRGRAGDLWELFF
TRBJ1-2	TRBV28	CASSFPGTGGAGYGYTF
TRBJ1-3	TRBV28	CASSAWRGPGNTIYF
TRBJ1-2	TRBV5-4	CASSLETGTGWTF